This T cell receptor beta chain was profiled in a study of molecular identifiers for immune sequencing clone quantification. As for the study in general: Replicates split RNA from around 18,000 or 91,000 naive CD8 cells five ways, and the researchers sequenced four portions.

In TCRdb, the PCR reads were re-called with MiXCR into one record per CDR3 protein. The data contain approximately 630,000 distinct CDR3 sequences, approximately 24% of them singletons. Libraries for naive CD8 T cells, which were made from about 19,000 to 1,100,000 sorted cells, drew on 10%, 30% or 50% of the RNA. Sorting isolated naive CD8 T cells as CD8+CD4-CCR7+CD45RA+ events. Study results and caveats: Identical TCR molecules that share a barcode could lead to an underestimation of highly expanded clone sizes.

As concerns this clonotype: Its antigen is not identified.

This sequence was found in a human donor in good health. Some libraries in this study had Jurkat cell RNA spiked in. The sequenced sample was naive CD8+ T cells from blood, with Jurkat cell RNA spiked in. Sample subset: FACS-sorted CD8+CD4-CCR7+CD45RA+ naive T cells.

CDR3 amino acids: CASSITGASYNEQFF. The CDR3 nucleotides are TGCGCCAGCAGCATAACGGGGGCTTCCTACAATGAGCAGTTCTTC. This rearrangement joins TRBV4-3 to TRBJ2-1; possibly TRBD1 or TRBD2 for D (6 bases each). The V end lost 5 bases, the J end lost 1 base, and 12 bases lay between the germline ends. This CDR3 has 15 residues. Germline values: CDR1 LGHNA, CDR2 YSLEER.